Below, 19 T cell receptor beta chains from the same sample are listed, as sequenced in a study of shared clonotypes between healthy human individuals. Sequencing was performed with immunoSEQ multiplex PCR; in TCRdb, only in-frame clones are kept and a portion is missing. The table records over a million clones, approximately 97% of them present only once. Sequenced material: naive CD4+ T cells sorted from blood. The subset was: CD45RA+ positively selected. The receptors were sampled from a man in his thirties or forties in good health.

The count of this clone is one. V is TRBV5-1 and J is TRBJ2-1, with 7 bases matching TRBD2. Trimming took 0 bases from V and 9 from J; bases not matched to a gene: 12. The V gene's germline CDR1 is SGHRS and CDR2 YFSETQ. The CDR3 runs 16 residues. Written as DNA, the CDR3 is TGCGCCAGCAGCTTGGCCGGCGGGAGCCCCAATGGTGAGCAGTTCTTC. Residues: CASSLAGGSPNGEQFF.

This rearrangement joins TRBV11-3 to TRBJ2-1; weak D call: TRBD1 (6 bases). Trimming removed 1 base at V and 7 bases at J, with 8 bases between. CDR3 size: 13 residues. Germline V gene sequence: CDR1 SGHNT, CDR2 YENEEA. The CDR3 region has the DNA TGTGCCAGCAGCTTAGGGCAGGGGAATGAGCAGTTCTTC. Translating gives CASSLGQGNEQFF.

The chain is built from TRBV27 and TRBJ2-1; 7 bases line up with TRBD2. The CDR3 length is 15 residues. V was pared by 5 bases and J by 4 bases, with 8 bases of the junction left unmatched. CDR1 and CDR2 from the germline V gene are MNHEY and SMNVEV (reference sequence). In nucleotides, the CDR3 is TGTGCCAGCAGTCCGACCGGGACTACTTACAATGAGCAGTTCTTC. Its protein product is CASSPTGTTYNEQFF.

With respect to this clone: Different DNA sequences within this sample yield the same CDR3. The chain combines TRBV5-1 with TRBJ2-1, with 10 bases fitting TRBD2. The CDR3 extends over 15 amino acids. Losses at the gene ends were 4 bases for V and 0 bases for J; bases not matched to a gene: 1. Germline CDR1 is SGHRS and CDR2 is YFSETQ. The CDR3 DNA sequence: TGCGCCAGCAGCCCTAGCGGGAGCTCCTACAATGAGCAGTTCTTC. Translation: CASSPSGSSYNEQFF.

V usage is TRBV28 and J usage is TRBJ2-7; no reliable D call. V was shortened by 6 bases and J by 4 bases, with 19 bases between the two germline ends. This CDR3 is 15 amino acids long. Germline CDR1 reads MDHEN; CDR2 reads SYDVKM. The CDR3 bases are TGTGCCAGCAGGAATAAGACCCTTAACGGGTACGAGCAGTACTTC. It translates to CASRNKTLNGYEQYF.

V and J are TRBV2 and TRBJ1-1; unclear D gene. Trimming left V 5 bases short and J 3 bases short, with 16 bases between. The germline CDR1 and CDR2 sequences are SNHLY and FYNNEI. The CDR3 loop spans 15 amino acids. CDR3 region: CASSRRQVGDTEAFF. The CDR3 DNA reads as TGTGCCAGCAGTCGTCGGCAGGTGGGTGACACTGAAGCTTTCTTT.

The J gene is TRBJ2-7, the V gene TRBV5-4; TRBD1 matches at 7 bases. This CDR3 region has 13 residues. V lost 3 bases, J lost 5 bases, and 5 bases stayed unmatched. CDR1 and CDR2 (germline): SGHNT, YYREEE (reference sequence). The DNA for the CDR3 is TGTGCCAGCAGCTCCGGGACAGTCCACGAGCAGTACTTC. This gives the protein CASSSGTVHEQYF. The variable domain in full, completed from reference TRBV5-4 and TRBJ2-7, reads ETGVTQSPTHLIKTRGQQVTLRCSSQSGHNTVSWYQQALGQGPQFIFQYYREEENGRGNFPPRFSGLQFPNYSSELNVNALELDDSALYLCASSSGTVHEQYFGPGTRLTVT.

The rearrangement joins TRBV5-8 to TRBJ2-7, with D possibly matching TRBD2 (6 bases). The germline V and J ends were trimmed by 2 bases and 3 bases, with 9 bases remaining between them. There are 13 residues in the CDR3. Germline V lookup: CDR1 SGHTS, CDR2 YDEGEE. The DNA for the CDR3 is TGTGCCAGCAGCTTAGTCGGGAGCTACGAGCAGTACTTC. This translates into CASSLVGSYEQYF.

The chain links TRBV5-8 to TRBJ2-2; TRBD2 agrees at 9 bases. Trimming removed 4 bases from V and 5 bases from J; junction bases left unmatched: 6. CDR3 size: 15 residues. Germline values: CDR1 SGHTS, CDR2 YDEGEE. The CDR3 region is CASSPGTSRTGELFF. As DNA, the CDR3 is TGTGCCAGCAGCCCCGGGACTAGCCGAACCGGGGAGCTGTTTTTT.

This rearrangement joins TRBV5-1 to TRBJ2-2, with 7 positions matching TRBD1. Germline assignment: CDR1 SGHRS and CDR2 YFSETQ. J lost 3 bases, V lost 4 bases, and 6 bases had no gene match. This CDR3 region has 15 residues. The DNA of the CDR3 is TGCGCCAGCAGCAGGGATCAGGGGGACACCGGGGAGCTGTTTTTT. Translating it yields CASSRDQGDTGELFF. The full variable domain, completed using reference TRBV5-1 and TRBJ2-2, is KAGVTQTPRYLIKTRGQQVTLSCSPISGHRSVSWYQQTPGQGLQFLFEYFSETQRNKGNFPGRFSGRQFSNSRSEMNVSTLELGDSALYLCASSRDQGDTGELFFGEGSRLTVL.

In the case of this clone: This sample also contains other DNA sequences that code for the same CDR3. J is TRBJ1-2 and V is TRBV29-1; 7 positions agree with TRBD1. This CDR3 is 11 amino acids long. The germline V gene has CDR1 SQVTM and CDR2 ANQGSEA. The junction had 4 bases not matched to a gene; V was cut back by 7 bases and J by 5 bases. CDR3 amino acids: CSAGTDYGYTF. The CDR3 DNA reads TGCAGCGCCGGGACAGATTATGGCTACACCTTC.

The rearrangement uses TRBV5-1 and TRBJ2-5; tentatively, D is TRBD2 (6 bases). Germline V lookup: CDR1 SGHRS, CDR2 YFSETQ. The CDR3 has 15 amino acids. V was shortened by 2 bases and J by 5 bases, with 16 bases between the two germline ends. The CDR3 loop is CASSFGGLSSETQYF. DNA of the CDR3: TGCGCCAGCAGCTTCGGGGGTCTGAGTTCGGAGACCCAGTACTTC.

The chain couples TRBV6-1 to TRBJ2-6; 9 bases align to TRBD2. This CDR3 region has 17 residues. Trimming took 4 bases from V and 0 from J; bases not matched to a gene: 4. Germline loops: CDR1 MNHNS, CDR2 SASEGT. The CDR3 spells CASSVSGSTSGANVLTF. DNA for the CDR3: TGTGCCAGCAGTGTTAGCGGGAGCACCTCTGGGGCCAACGTCCTGACTTTC.

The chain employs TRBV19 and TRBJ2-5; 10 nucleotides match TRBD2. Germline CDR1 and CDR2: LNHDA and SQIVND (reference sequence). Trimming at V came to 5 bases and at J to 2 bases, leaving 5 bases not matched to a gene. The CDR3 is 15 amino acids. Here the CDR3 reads CASSLAGVWQETQYF. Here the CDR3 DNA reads TGTGCCAGTAGTCTAGCGGGAGTGTGGCAAGAGACCCAGTACTTC.

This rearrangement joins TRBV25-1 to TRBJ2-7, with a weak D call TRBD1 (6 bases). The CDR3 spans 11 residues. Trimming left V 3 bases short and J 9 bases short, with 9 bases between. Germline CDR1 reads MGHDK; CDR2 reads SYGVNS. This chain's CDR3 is CASSDRDMQYF. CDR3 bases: TGTGCCAGCAGTGACCGGGACATGCAGTACTTC.

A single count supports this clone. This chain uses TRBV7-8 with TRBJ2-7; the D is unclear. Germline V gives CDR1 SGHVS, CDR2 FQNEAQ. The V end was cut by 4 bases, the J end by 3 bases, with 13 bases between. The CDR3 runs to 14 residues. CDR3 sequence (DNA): TGTGCCAGCAGCTCGAAATCATGGGACTACGAGCAGTACTTC. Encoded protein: CASSSKSWDYEQYF.

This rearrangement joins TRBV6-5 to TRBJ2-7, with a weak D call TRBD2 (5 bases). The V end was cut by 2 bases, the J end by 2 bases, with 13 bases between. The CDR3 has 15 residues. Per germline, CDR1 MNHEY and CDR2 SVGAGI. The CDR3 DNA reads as TGTGCCAGCAGTTACGGCGGGCCTCGGGCCTACGAGCAGTACTTC. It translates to CASSYGGPRAYEQYF.

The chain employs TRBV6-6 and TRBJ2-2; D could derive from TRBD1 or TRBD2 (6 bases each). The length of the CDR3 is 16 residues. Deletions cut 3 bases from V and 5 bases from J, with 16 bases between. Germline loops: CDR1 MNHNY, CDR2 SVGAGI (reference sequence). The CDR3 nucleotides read TGTGCCAGCAGTTATAATATGGGGGGCAGGACCGGGGAGCTGTTTTTT. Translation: CASSYNMGGRTGELFF.

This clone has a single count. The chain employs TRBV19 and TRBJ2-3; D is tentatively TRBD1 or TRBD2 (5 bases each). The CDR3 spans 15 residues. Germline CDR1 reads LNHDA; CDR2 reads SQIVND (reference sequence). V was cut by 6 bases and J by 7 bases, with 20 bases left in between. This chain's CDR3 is CASRIPGTTSNTQYF. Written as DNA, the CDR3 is TGTGCCAGTAGGATACCCGGGACGACCTCGAATACGCAGTATTTT.